The 5 T cell receptor beta chains reported below all come from one sample, sequenced in a study of T cell responses to AZD1222 COVID-19 vaccine. TCRdb keeps only in-frame clones here, not all; method: immunoSEQ multiplex PCR. The profile shows 150,000 to 200,000 clones, 85% to 95% of them singletons. The source was peripheral blood, collected on day 0 of AZD1222 vaccination. The receptors derive from an adult in good health.

The chain couples TRBV30 to TRBJ1-5; TRBD1 aligns across 8 bases. Germline lookup yields CDR1 GTSNPN and CDR2 SVGIG (reference sequence). Trimming at V came to 0 bases and at J to 11 bases, leaving 15 bases not matched to a gene. The CDR3 is made up of 16 amino acids. CDR3 loop: CAWSVGGRGLPRAQHF. CDR3 nucleotide sequence: TGTGCCTGGAGTGTAGGGGGCAGGGGGCTACCACGGGCCCAGCATTTT.

This sequence joins TRBV19 and TRBJ1-3; no definite D call. The CDR3 runs 14 residues. V was pared by 6 bases and J by 0 bases, with 9 bases between. Per germline, CDR1 LNHDA and CDR2 SQIVND (reference sequence). CDR3: CASSLTSSGNTIYF. The CDR3 DNA reads TGTGCCAGTAGCCTCACGAGCTCTGGAAACACCATATATTTT.

The V gene is TRBV7-3, the J gene TRBJ1-2; weak D call: TRBD1 (6 bases). CDR1 and CDR2 from the germline V gene are SGHTA and FQGTGA. The CDR3 length is 13 residues. Trimming shortened V by 5 bases and J by 10 bases, and 17 bases separated the two germline ends. Here the CDR3 DNA reads TGTGCCAGCAGCAGCGTCGTAGGGGGTGTCTACACCTTC. This gives the protein CASSSVVGGVYTF.

The chain is built from TRBV5-4 and TRBJ2-2; TRBD1 aligns across 8 bases. The trim removed 3 bases at V and 5 bases at J, leaving 6 bases unmatched. Per germline, CDR1 SGHNT and CDR2 YYREEE (reference sequence). The CDR3 extends over 15 amino acids. The CDR3: CASSSQQGATGELFF. DNA of the CDR3: TGTGCCAGCAGCTCCCAGCAGGGGGCAACCGGGGAGCTGTTTTTT.

J is TRBJ1-3 and V is TRBV28; D gene uncertain. The CDR3 has 12 residues. Germline V gene sequence: CDR1 MDHEN, CDR2 SYDVKM. The V gene lost 6 bases and the J gene lost 0 bases, with 3 bases spanning the gap. CDR3 in amino acids: CASRSSGNTIYF. CDR3 in DNA: TGTGCCAGCAGGTCCTCTGGAAACACCATATATTTT. Supplemented by reference TRBV28 and TRBJ1-3, the full variable domain reads DVKVTQSSRYLVKRTGEKVFLECVQDMDHENMFWYRQDPGLGLRLIYFSYDVKMKEKGDIPEGYSVSREKKERFSLILESASTNQTSMYLCASRSSGNTIYFGEGSWLTVV.